Given below is one T cell receptor beta chain in context. Its matching antigen is unknown. This sample was taken from a study of cytomegalovirus exposure and HLA in healthy donors. The study, taken as a whole, reports: For most TCR beta V segments, an earlier analysis put the productive rate at about 87% or about 30% of the time.

CDR1 is SEHNR, CDR2 FQNEAQ, per germline (reference sequence). V lost 2 bases to trimming and J lost 6 bases, with 8 bases between them. The CDR3 has 12 residues. With 60 Vbeta and 13 Jbeta primers, the PCR was carried out. Clones were sequenced by immunoSEQ multiplex PCR, and TCRdb holds only the in-frame ones, with some missing. The table records about 73,000 clones, 80% of them present only once. The material sequenced was PBMCs. The TCR originated in a male donor in good health and CMV-seronegative. This chain uses TRBV7-9 with TRBJ2-7, with a tentative D call TRBD2 (6 bases). The chain's CDR3 is CASSLLGGEQYF. The CDR3 DNA follows: TGTGCCAGCAGCTTATTGGGGGGCGAGCAGTACTTC.